These 11 T cell receptor beta chains came from one sample sequenced in a study of metastatic and nonmetastatic thyroid tumors. TCRdb re-called clones via MiXCR from the PCR reads. The top ten clones hold 5.5% to 7.5% of a sample with 25,000 or so clones, 16% of them seen once. Treatment of any kind had been given to no patient before thyroid surgery. The sequencing input was blood. These receptors all come from a male donor with papillary thyroid cancer or a benign thyroid nodule (not recorded which). Some clones in this sample may be carry-over from other donors' samples.

In its sample, this clone was seen many times. This chain joins TRBV29-1 and TRBJ2-1, with D possibly called TRBD1 or TRBD2 (5 bases each). There are 16 residues in the CDR3. In germline, CDR1 is SQVTM, CDR2 ANQGSEA. Trimming left V 4 bases short and J 9 bases short, with 25 bases between. This CDR3 reads CSVVESGRAGPAEQFF. The CDR3 DNA reads as TGCAGCGTTGTAGAATCGGGCAGGGCGGGTCCGGCTGAGCAGTTCTTC.

The chain joins TRBV6-1 to TRBJ1-1; no reliable D call. Germline V CDR1 and CDR2: MNHNS, SASEGT. Trimming shortened V by 1 base and J by 3 bases, and 9 bases separated the two germline ends. The CDR3 runs 14 residues. Here the CDR3 DNA reads TGTGCCAGCAGTGAAGGGGGTGTTCACACTGAAGCTTTCTTT. Amino acids: CASSEGGVHTEAFF.

The rearrangement uses TRBV20-1 and TRBJ2-2; D remains ambiguous. Trimming removed 7 bases from V and 1 base from J, with 10 bases in between. The germline V gene encodes CDR1 DFQATT and CDR2 SNEGSKA (reference sequence). The CDR3 is 13 amino acids. The CDR3 DNA follows: TGCAGTGTTCTCAAGGGGAACACCGGGGAGCTGTTTTTT. Protein sequence: CSVLKGNTGELFF.

At least ten counts were recorded for this clone. The chain recombines TRBV24-1 with TRBJ2-7, with 11 bases fitting TRBD2. The CDR3 runs to 14 residues. Germline-derived CDR1 and CDR2 are KGHDR and SFDVKD. The J segment lost 3 bases and the V segment lost 6 bases, leaving 3 bases of the junction unmatched. CDR3 coding DNA: TGTGCCACCAGTACTAGCGGGGGACGCTACGAGCAGTACTTC. This sequence encodes CATSTSGGRYEQYF.

In its sample, this clone was seen many times. The CDR3 loop is CASSNHGLAGLTYEQYF. CDR3 nucleotide sequence: TGTGCCAGCAGTAACCATGGACTAGCGGGACTCACCTACGAGCAGTACTTC. The V call is TRBV6-2 or TRBV6-3, the J call TRBJ2-7; TRBD2 matches at 12 bases. Trimming at V came to 5 bases and at J to 2 bases, leaving 10 bases not matched to a gene. This CDR3 region has 17 residues. Germline-derived CDR1 and CDR2 are MNHEY and SVGEGT.

This clone has at least ten counts. This sequence joins TRBV5-1 and TRBJ2-7; TRBD2 matches 7 bases. The CDR3 consists of 15 residues. The germline CDR1 and CDR2 sequences are SGHRS and YFSETQ. V was clipped by 4 bases and J by 4 bases; unmatched bases: 11. The CDR3 DNA sequence: TGCGCCAGCAGCCCTCGGGGAGGGTTAAAGTACGAGCAGTACTTC. Encoded protein: CASSPRGGLKYEQYF.

This clone was picked up many times. The chain carries TRBV28 and TRBJ1-1, with D unclear. The CDR3 has 13 amino acids. V was clipped by 7 bases and J by 0 bases, with 9 bases between them. Per the germline V gene, CDR1 is MDHEN and CDR2 is SYDVKM. The CDR3 coding sequence is TGTGCCAGCATCCGACAAATGAACACTGAAGCTTTCTTT. This translates into CASIRQMNTEAFF.

The sample holds many counts of this clone. This chain links TRBV27 with TRBJ2-1, with TRBD1 identical over 8 bases. Germline CDR1 and CDR2: MNHEY and SMNVEV (reference sequence). CDR3 length: 15 residues. With 3 bases clipped from V and 5 bases from J, the junction kept 6 bases outside the gene matches. CDR3 nucleotides: TGTGCCAGCAGTTTTGGGACAGGACTCAACAATGAGCAGTTCTTC. This codes for CASSFGTGLNNEQFF.

This clone was detected ten times or more. The chain combines TRBV18 with TRBJ1-1; D may be TRBD1 (6 bases). CDR3 length: 14 residues. Trimming stripped 3 bases from V and 1 base from J, with 9 bases between. Germline V gives CDR1 KGHSH, CDR2 LQKENI. This CDR3 is CASSPRTANTEAFF. The CDR3 DNA follows: TGTGCCAGCTCACCGAGGACAGCGAACACTGAAGCTTTCTTT.

This clone was seen many times. CDR3 sequence reads: CASSQPYEKLFF. The CDR3 DNA is TGCGCCAGCAGCCAACCCTATGAAAAACTGTTTTTT. The chain employs TRBV4-1 and TRBJ1-4; D unclear. Deletions cut 2 bases from V and 6 bases from J, with 4 bases between. Germline V lookup: CDR1 MGHRA, CDR2 YSYEKL. The CDR3 contains 12 residues.

This clone has a count of ten or more. The chain links TRBV7-6 to TRBJ2-1, with unresolved D. Germline CDR1 SGHVS, CDR2 FNYEAQ. The CDR3 covers 17 residues. V was clipped by 6 bases and J by 4 bases, with 22 bases between them. The CDR3 DNA sequence: TGTGCCAGCAGAAACTCGCCCACGGACGACTTATACAATGAGCAGTTCTTC. This codes for CASRNSPTDDLYNEQFF.